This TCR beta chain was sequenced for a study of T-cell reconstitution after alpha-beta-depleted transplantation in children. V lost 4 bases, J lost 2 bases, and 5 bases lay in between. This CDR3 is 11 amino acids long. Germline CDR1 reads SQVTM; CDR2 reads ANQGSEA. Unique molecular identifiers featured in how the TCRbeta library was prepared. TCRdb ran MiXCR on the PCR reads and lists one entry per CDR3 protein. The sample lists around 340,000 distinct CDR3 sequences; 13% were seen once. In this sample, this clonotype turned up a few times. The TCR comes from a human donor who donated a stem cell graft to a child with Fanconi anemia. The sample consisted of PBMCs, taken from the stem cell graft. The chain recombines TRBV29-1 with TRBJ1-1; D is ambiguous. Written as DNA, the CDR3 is TGCAGCGTTGGTTTAAACACTGAAGCTTTCTTT. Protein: CSVGLNTEAFF.